These T cell receptor beta chains were read from a single sample in a study of blood T cell repertoires in COVID-19. The protocol was immunoSEQ multiplex PCR, while the TCRdb copy is restricted to in-frame clones and leaves out a portion. In the table there are more than 200,000 clones, nearly 90% of which are singletons. The specimen sequenced was peripheral blood. The receptors come from a man aged 18-30 years with active or convalescent COVID-19. The CDR3 runs from the conserved cysteine through the conserved F or W.

v_gene: TRBV2
j_gene: TRBJ2-5
CDR3aa: CASSSSGGRPGTQYF

v_gene: TRBV5-6
j_gene: TRBJ1-6
CDR3aa: CASSLRTGVDSPLHF

v_gene: TRBV5-1
j_gene: TRBJ2-2
CDR3aa: CASSLATDRARELFF

v_gene: TRBV29-1
j_gene: TRBJ1-1
CDR3aa: CSVYRTGASWAFF

v_gene: TRBV5-1
j_gene: TRBJ1-6
CDR3aa: CASSWDRDRGSSPLHF

v_gene: TRBV7-2
j_gene: TRBJ1-1
CDR3aa: CASSRGRGANTEAFF

v_gene: TRBV5-4
j_gene: TRBJ2-3
CDR3aa: CASSWRGGQGTDTQYF

v_gene: TRBV9
j_gene: TRBJ2-6
CDR3aa: CASSAASWANVLTF

v_gene: TRBV9
j_gene: TRBJ2-1
CDR3aa: CASSVGLAGERVYNEQFF

v_gene: TRBV5-8
j_gene: TRBJ2-1
CDR3aa: CASSLERIQAPRGSEQFF

v_gene: TRBV5-6
j_gene: TRBJ1-1
CDR3aa: CASSLPTGSTEAFF

v_gene: TRBV9
j_gene: TRBJ2-1
CDR3aa: CASSALSGSSYNEQFF

v_gene: TRBV6-5
j_gene: TRBJ2-1
CDR3aa: CASMRQGVNEQFF

v_gene: TRBV7-9
j_gene: TRBJ1-1
CDR3aa: CASSLQGNTEAFF

v_gene: TRBV6-6
j_gene: TRBJ2-7
CDR3aa: CASSYSIYEQYF

v_gene: TRBV28
j_gene: TRBJ1-1
CDR3aa: CASRVGATPSTEAFF

v_gene: TRBV6-5
j_gene: TRBJ1-1
CDR3aa: CASSSLTGNTEAFF

v_gene: TRBV28
j_gene: TRBJ2-7
CDR3aa: CASSFSGTVRGWF

v_gene: TRBV30
j_gene: TRBJ1-2
CDR3aa: CAQDGQGIFGYTF

v_gene: TRBV6-5
j_gene: TRBJ2-1
CDR3aa: CASKVSSGYEQFF

v_gene: TRBV2
j_gene: TRBJ2-1
CDR3aa: CASSLLAGVGNEQFF

v_gene: TRBV11-2
j_gene: TRBJ1-5
CDR3aa: CASSTRAGNQPQHF

v_gene: TRBV19
j_gene: TRBJ1-2
CDR3aa: CASSSRDRRIYGYTF

v_gene: TRBV11-2
j_gene: TRBJ1-2
CDR3aa: CASSLGRASGYTF

v_gene: TRBV6-5
j_gene: TRBJ2-5
CDR3aa: CASSLQTGEETQYF

v_gene: TRBV10-2
j_gene: TRBJ1-5
CDR3aa: CASSPGTGVQPQHF

v_gene: TRBV21-1
j_gene: TRBJ1-1
CDR3aa: CASSAQGQDMNTEAFF

v_gene: TRBV3-1/TRBV3-2
j_gene: TRBJ2-1
CDR3aa: CASSQATSGSLNEQFF

v_gene: TRBV4-3
j_gene: TRBJ2-7
CDR3aa: CASSQTHGTDYEQYF

v_gene: TRBV11-2
j_gene: TRBJ2-5
CDR3aa: CASSLDGLARKAETQYF

v_gene: TRBV4-3
j_gene: TRBJ1-5
CDR3aa: CASSQDGAGNQPQHF